This T cell receptor beta chain is drawn from a study of CD8+ T cells in alopecia areata. Turning to the study itself: Tofacitinib continued for 6 to 18 months and was then withheld for 6 months. General observations from the study: Across lesional scalp, and particularly alopecia totalis/universalis, clonality surpassed that of normal scalp.

This clone appeared once. Its cognate antigen is unknown. Germline V gene sequence: CDR1 SGHTA, CDR2 FQGNSA. Trimming removed 5 bases at V and 1 base at J, with 11 bases between. The CDR3 totals 14 residues. RNA was extracted and reverse transcribed into cDNA as the sequencing template. TCRdb's table, derived via immunoSEQ multiplex PCR, lists solely in-frame clones and lacks some. The repertoire holds 200,000 to 250,000 clones, about two thirds seen once, with approximately 1.2% in the top ten. The chain links TRBV7-2 to TRBJ1-1; TRBD1 might be the D (5 bases). Sequenced material: CD4+ T cells sorted from blood, taken at week 0. The TCR was taken from a human donor with alopecia areata. The CDR3 bases are TGTGCCAGCAGCCCGGGGGTCCGGAACACTGAAGCTTTCTTT. Protein sequence: CASSPGVRNTEAFF.